The rows below give T cell receptor beta chains drawn from one sample of a study of siplizumab effects on memory and regulatory T cells. Clones were sequenced by immunoSEQ multiplex PCR, and TCRdb holds only the in-frame ones, with some missing. The sample contains some 100,000 clones, around 93% of which appear only once. What was sequenced was non-Treg CD4+ T cells sorted from blood. Receptors were obtained from a human donor in good health. CDR3s include the opening cysteine and the closing phenylalanine or tryptophan.

v_call	j_call	cdr3_aa
TRBV15	TRBJ2-4	CATSRVGHTNIQYF
TRBV27	TRBJ2-5	CASSLSSGGQETQYF
TRBV19	TRBJ2-3	CASYPTWGAGTDTQYF
TRBV7-9	TRBJ1-1	CASSLMGWNTEAFF
TRBV19	TRBJ2-7	CASSAAGYEQYF
TRBV7-9	TRBJ2-3	CASSSGLAGHASTDTQYF
TRBV19	TRBJ2-3	CASSMGLAGLTDTQYF
TRBV6-5	TRBJ1-3	CASSYSRQGTGNTIYF
TRBV5-1	TRBJ2-5	CASSLGTGGQETQYF
TRBV4-1	NA	CASSLSRAGGSYEQYF
TRBV28	TRBJ2-3	CASSSPGQGISTDTQYF